This T cell receptor beta chain was documented in a study of Tregs in tolerant kidney transplant recipients (dated by TCRdb to about 2019). In the study overall: TCRbeta sequencing was used in the study to identify donor-specific regulatory T cells before combined kidney and bone marrow transplantation, and the identified cells were then tracked after transplant. Several methods of expanding Tregs specific for an allogeneic donor were compared by TCRbeta repertoire sequencing in a few healthy controls. What the study reported, not specific to this receptor: Expanding Tregs with activated donor B cells appeared to identify the most biologically relevant and donor-specific TCRbeta repertoire. Biological reproducibility was not directly assessed, although technical replication error appeared to be minimal. The study was constrained by small patient numbers, and validation of the findings is required in larger populations and under other immunosuppression protocols.

Taken from cysteine to phenylalanine, the CDR3 has 17 residues. Only the CDR3 DNA stays, 51 bases, in frame from base 1. For CDR1 and CDR2, the germline V gene lists SGHTS and YDEGEE. V and J are trimmed by 0 bases and 6 bases, and the gene matches miss 14 bases of the junction. Unstimulated Tregs (CD4+CD25+CD127-), CD4+ non-Tregs (CD4+CD25-), CD4 and CD8 cells were FACS-sorted from thawed PBMCs. Healthy control blood came either as purchased buffy coats or from healthy volunteers. Healthy control blood was processed to PBMCs by Ficoll density gradient and cryopreserved, and patient PBMCs were collected before and after transplant. This clone was detected only once. Its antigen is currently not known. No base quality information exists; no much larger clone differs at one position. Genomic DNA was extracted from sorted cells with the QIAGEN DNeasy Blood and Tissue Kit for TCRbeta CDR3 sequencing. High-throughput TCRbeta CDR3 sequencing, including PCR amplification with bias correction and internal controls, was performed commercially through immunoSEQ. In the paper's pipeline: Unique productive TCRbeta sequences were defined by CDR3 nucleotide sequence when primers matched and otherwise by CDR3 amino acid sequence together with Vbeta and Jbeta genes. To correct for sorting error, sequences found in more than one sorted population at a frequency ratio of 2:1 or less were discarded, and the remaining shared sequences were assigned to the population with the higher frequency. A sequence counted as donor-reactive if, in CFSE-low cells, the sequence had a frequency of at least 0.01% and was expanded at least 5-fold compared with unstimulated cells. Repertoire divergence was quantified by Jensen-Shannon divergence using the top 100 TCRbeta sequences ranked by frequency. When a sample had multiple sequencing runs, each run was corrected for sorting error separately and the runs were then pooled. As stored in TCRdb, this immuneACCESS dataset retains in-frame rearrangements with V and J assigned. A fraction of the clones does not appear; measured against another copy, unresolved V genes explain less than half of the discrepancy, and the remainder lacks a known reason. The DNA was the basis for D and trimming; V, J and clone size are from that table. Here the sample has over 50,000 clones; about four fifths occur a single time. The biggest ten clones account for more than 4% of the sample.

Recombination linked TRBV5-8 to TRBJ2-7; 8 bases in between match TRBD2. The sequence was collected from a human donor in good health. The specimen sequenced was CD4+ T cells from blood. The DNA sequence follows: TGTGCCAGCAGCTTGGTGGGACTAGTGGGAGCGGCCACCGAGCAGTACTTC. Translation gives CASSLVGLVGAATEQYF.